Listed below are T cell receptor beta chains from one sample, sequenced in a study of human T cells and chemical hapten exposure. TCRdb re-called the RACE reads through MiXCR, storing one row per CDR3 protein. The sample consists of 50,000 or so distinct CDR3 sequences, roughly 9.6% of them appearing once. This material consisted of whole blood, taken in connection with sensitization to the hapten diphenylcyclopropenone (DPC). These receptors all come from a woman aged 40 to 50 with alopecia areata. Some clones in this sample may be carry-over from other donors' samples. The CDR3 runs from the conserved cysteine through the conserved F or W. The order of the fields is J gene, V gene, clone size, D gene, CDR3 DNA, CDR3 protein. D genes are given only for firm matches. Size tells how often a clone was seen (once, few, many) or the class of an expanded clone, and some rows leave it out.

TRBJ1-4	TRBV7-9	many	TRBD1	TGTGCCAGCAGATCCACAGGGGGAAATGAAAAACTGTTTTTT	CASRSTGGNEKLFF
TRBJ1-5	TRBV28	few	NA	TGTGCCAGCAGTTTAGCGGGGGTCCTCAATCAGCCCCAGCATTTT	CASSLAGVLNQPQHF
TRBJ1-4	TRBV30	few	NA	TGTGCCTGGAGTGTACTCCGTGAAAAACTGTTTTTT	CAWSVLREKLFF
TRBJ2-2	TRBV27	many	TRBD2	TGTGCCAGCATTCCACCGGGACTAGCGGGGGGTTCCCTCGGGGAGCTGTTTTTT	CASIPPGLAGGSLGELFF
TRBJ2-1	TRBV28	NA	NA	TGTGCCAGCAGTTTAAGCGGCAATGAGCAGTTCTTC	CASSLSGNEQFF
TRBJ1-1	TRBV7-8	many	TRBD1	TGTGCCAGCAGCTTTGACAGGGGGCGCGAAGCTTTCTTT	CASSFDRGREAFF
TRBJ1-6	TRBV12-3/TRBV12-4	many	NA	TGTGCCAGCAGTTTAAGTGGGGGGTGGAATTCACCCCTCCACTTT	CASSLSGGWNSPLHF
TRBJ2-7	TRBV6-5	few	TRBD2	TGTGCCAGCAGTTCCCCTGGGACTAGCGGGTACGAGCAGTACTTC	CASSSPGTSGYEQYF
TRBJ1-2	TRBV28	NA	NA	TGTGCCAGCAGTTCCCCCTCTTATGGCTACACCTTC	CASSSPSYGYTF
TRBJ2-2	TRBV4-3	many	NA	TGCGCCAGCAGCCAAGATCGAAACTTCGGGGAGCTGTTTTTT	CASSQDRNFGELFF
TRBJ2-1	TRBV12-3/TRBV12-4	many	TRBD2	TGTGCCAGCAGTGCAACTAGCGGGGGGCCGGCCAATGAGCAGTTCTTC	CASSATSGGPANEQFF
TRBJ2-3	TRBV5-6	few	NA	TGTGCCAGCAGCCACCGGACAGCCGGACGTAATACAGATACGCAGTATTTT	CASSHRTAGRNTDTQYF
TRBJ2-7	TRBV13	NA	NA	TGTGCCAGCAGTTCCGTCTCGGGGGCCGAGCAGTACTTC	CASSSVSGAEQYF
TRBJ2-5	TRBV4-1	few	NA	TGCGCCAGCAGCCAGTGGAAGGGAGAGACCCAGTACTTC	CASSQWKGETQYF
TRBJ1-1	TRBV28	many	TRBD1	TGTGCCAGCAGTTTAACCCGACAGGGTGCGGGTGAAGCTTTCTTT	CASSLTRQGAGEAFF
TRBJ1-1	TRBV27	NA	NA	TGTGCCAGCTCCCGTGACAAGGCGAACACTGAAGCTTTCTTT	CASSRDKANTEAFF
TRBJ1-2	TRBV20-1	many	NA	TGCAGTGCTAGAAACCTAGGGCCCAACTATGGCTACACCTTC	CSARNLGPNYGYTF
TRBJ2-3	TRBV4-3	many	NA	TGCGCCAGCAGAGACACAGATACGCAGTATTTT	CASRDTDTQYF
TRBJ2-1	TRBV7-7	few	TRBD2	TGTGCTAGCGGTCCTAGCGGGGGGGGCTACAATGAGCAGTTCTTC	CASGPSGGGYNEQFF
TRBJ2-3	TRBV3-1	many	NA	TGTGCCAGCAGTCAACAGCGGGATACGCAGTATTTT	CASSQQRDTQYF
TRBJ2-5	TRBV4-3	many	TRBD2	TGCGCCAGCAGCCAAGAGGCTAGCGGCCAAGAGACCCAGTACTTC	CASSQEASGQETQYF
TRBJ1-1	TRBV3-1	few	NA	TGTGCCAGCAGCCAAGAGGTCGCGGGAAACGGAGCTTTCTTT	CASSQEVAGNGAFF
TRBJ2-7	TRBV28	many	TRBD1	TGTGCCAGCAGTCCCTCCGGGACAGGGGGCTACTACGAGCAGTACTTC	CASSPSGTGGYYEQYF
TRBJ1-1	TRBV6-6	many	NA	TGTGCCAGCAGTTACGTAGCGGGGGCAGGTGGAGCTTTCTTT	CASSYVAGAGGAFF
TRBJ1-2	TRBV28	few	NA	TGTGCCAGCAGGGTAGAGGCAGCCTATGGCTACACCTTC	CASRVEAAYGYTF
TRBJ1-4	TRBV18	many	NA	TGTGCCAGCTCGTCAGAAACAACTAATGAAAAACTGTTTTTT	CASSSETTNEKLFF
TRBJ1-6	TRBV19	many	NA	TGTGCCAGTACGGGCAGTATGTATAATTCACCCCTCCACTTT	CASTGSMYNSPLHF
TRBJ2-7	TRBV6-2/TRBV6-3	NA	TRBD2	TGTGCCAGCAGCTCCCGGACTAGCGGGGGCAACGAGCAGTACTTC	CASSSRTSGGNEQYF